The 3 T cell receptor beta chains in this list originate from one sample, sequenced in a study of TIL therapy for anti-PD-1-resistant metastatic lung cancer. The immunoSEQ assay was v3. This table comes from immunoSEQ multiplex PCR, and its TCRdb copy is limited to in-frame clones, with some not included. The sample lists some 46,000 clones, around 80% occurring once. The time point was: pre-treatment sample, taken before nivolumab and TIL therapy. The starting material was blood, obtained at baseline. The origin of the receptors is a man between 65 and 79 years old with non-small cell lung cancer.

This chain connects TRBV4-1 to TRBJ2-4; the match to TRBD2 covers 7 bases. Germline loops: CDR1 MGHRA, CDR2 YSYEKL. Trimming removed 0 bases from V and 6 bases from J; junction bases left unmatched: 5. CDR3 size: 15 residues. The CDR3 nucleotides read TGCGCCAGCAGCCAAGATGTGACTAGCAGAAACATTCAGTACTTC. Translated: CASSQDVTSRNIQYF.

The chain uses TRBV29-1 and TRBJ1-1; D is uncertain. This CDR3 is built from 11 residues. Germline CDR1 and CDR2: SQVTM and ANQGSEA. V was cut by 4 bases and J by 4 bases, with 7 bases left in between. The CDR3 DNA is TGCAGCGTTGGTGGACCCACTGAAGCTTTCTTT. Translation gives CSVGGPTEAFF.

CDR3 nucleotides: TGTGCCAGCCGGGGAGCAGGGCAGCCCCAGCATTTT. It specifies CASRGAGQPQHF. The rearrangement joins TRBV27 to TRBJ1-5, with D possibly matching TRBD1 (5 bases). V was cut by 8 bases and J by 7 bases, with 12 bases left in between. Looked up from germline, CDR1 is MNHEY and CDR2 is SMNVEV (reference sequence). This CDR3 region has 12 residues.